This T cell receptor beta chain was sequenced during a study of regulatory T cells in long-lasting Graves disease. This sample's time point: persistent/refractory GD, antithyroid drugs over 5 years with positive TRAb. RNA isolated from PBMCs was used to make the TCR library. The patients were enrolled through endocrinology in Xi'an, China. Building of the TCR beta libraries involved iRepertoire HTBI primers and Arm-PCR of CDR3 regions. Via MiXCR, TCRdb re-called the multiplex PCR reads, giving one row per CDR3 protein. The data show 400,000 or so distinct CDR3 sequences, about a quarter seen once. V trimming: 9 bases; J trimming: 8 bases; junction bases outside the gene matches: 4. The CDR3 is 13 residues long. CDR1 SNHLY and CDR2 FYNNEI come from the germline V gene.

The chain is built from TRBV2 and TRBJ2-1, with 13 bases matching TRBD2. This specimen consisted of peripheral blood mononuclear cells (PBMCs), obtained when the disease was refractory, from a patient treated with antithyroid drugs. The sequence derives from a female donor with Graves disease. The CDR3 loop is CARGLAGAYEQFF. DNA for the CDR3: TGTGCCAGAGGACTAGCGGGAGCCTATGAGCAGTTCTTC.